What follows are 8 T cell receptor beta chains derived from one specimen sequenced in a study of T cell responses to AZD1222 COVID-19 vaccine. The method was immunoSEQ multiplex PCR; TCRdb's version includes in-frame clones alone and lacks a portion of them. The sample includes about 110,000 clones, 70% to 90% of them seen just once. Here the sequenced sample was peripheral blood, taken 28 days after the second AZD1222 dose. The receptor set was obtained from an adult who received the AZD1222 COVID-19 vaccine.

The chain recombines TRBV4-1 with TRBJ2-7; TRBD1 agrees at 8 bases. Germline lookup yields CDR1 MGHRA and CDR2 YSYEKL. V shed 0 bases and J 3 bases; nucleotides not matched to a gene: 4. The CDR3 runs to 15 residues. The CDR3 reads CASSQDSDRGYEQYF. The CDR3 DNA reads as TGCGCCAGCAGCCAAGATTCCGACAGGGGCTACGAGCAGTACTTC.

This clone was observed once. The chain carries TRBV10-3 and TRBJ1-3, with a possible D match to TRBD1 (6 bases). V lost 6 bases and J lost 0, with 12 bases in between. The CDR3 sequence is 15 residues long. CDR1 and CDR2 (germline): ENHRY, SYGVKD. The CDR3 DNA follows: TGTGCCATCAGGGTACAGGGAATCTCTGGAAACACCATATATTTT. It codes for CAIRVQGISGNTIYF.

The J gene is TRBJ2-2, the V gene TRBV10-3; 9 bases match TRBD1. The CDR3 is 16 residues long. J lost 5 bases, V lost 3 bases, and 7 bases had no gene match. Germline V gene sequence: CDR1 ENHRY, CDR2 SYGVKD. This CDR3 reads CAISELGQGETGELFF. The CDR3, as DNA: TGTGCCATCAGTGAATTGGGACAGGGCGAAACCGGGGAGCTGTTTTTT.

This clone is classed as medium-sized. This chain links TRBV2 with TRBJ1-5, with D perhaps matching TRBD1 (5 bases). From germline, CDR1 is SNHLY and CDR2 FYNNEI. V lost 5 bases, J lost 6 bases, and 14 bases lay in between. CDR3 size: 14 residues. This CDR3 is CASSLLGVPQPQHF. CDR3 nucleotide sequence: TGTGCCAGCAGTCTTTTAGGGGTCCCTCAGCCCCAGCATTTT.

The chain carries TRBV3-1 (or the pseudogene TRBV3-2) and TRBJ2-7; 9 positions match TRBD1. This CDR3 comprises 14 residues. J lost 5 bases, V lost 4 bases, and 6 bases had no gene match. CDR1 is LGHDT and CDR2 is YNNKEL in the germline V gene (reference sequence). This chain's CDR3 is CASSRGTGRDEQYF. The CDR3 nucleotides are TGTGCCAGCAGCCGCGGGACAGGGAGGGACGAGCAGTACTTC.

The V call is TRBV18, the J call TRBJ2-1, with a tentative D call TRBD2 (6 bases). CDR1 and CDR2 (germline): KGHSH, LQKENI. The length of the CDR3 is 20 residues. The V end lost 3 bases, the J end lost 5 bases, and 29 bases lay between the germline ends. CDR3 loop: CASSPIPGGIPPSLDNEQFF. The DNA for the CDR3 is TGTGCCAGCTCACCGATTCCTGGCGGGATTCCCCCCAGTCTCGACAATGAGCAGTTCTTC.

The V and J genes are TRBV2 and TRBJ1-6, with a weak D call TRBD1 (5 bases). The germline V gene has CDR1 SNHLY and CDR2 FYNNEI. V was shortened by 3 bases and J by 2 bases, with 8 bases between the two germline ends. The CDR3 length is 15 residues. In DNA, the CDR3 is TGTGCCAGCAGTGAGACAGACGCCTATAATTCACCCCTCCACTTT. It encodes CASSETDAYNSPLHF.

The gene calls are TRBV23-1 and TRBJ1-2; 11 positions agree with TRBD1. TRBV23-1 is treated as an ORF (open reading frame) with a function not yet certain. Trimming removed 6 bases from V and 4 bases from J; junction bases left unmatched: 4. The CDR3 is 14 amino acids. Written as DNA, the CDR3 is TGCGCCAGCAGAGGACAGGGGGCTTGCTATGGCTACACCTTC. Its protein is CASRGQGACYGYTF.